Below, 7 T cell receptor beta chains from the same sample are listed, as sequenced in a study of T cells in Graves' hyperthyroidism and ophthalmopathy. From RNA transcripts, TCR beta CDR3 regions were amplified. A set of HTBI primers served as the primers for a first-round RT-PCR of the TCR CDR3. Via MiXCR, TCRdb re-called the multiplex PCR reads, giving one row per CDR3 protein. The sample carries 650,000 to 850,000 distinct CDR3 sequences, roughly 20% recorded once. What was sequenced was blood. These receptors were collected from a woman aged 50 to 60 with Graves' hyperthyroidism that later progressed to Graves' ophthalmopathy.

This clonotype was seen at least ten times. The chain has TRBV19 and TRBJ1-5, with D possibly TRBD1 on 5 matching bases. Deletions cut 5 bases from V and 0 bases from J, with 8 bases between. CDR1 and CDR2 (germline): LNHDA, SQIVND (reference sequence). This CDR3 region has 14 residues. CDR3 sequence (DNA): TGTGCCAGTAGTCAAGGGACTAGCAATCAGCCCCAGCATTTT. Residues: CASSQGTSNQPQHF.

Ten or more counts support this clonotype. J is TRBJ1-4 and V is TRBV18, with D perhaps matching TRBD1 (5 bases). Germline-derived CDR1 and CDR2 are KGHSH and LQKENI. The CDR3 length is 12 residues. V was shortened by 2 bases and J by 7 bases, with 5 bases between the two germline ends. The CDR3 DNA reads as TGTGCCAGCTCACCAAGGGGTGAAAAACTGTTTTTT. Its translation is CASSPRGEKLFF.

This clonotype has a count of ten or more. The chain combines TRBV12-3 or TRBV12-4 with TRBJ2-4; D is perhaps TRBD1 (6 bases). V lost 7 bases and J lost 6, with 13 bases in between. CDR3 length equals 13 residues. The CDR3 is CASTQGWANIQYF. CDR3 DNA sequence: TGTGCCAGCACCCAGGGGTGGGCAAACATTCAGTACTTC.

This clonotype was detected many times. The chain links TRBV2 to TRBJ1-3; 7 nucleotides match TRBD1. V lost 5 bases and J lost 0; bases outside the gene matches: 16. The germline gives CDR1 SNHLY, CDR2 FYNNEI. CDR3 length equals 19 residues. The CDR3 bases are TGTGCCAGCAGTCCACTTACCAAGGACAGGCCGCCCTCTGGAAACACCATATATTTT. Encoded protein: CASSPLTKDRPPSGNTIYF.

This clonotype occurred many times. This sequence joins TRBV2 and TRBJ2-1; D is possibly TRBD1 or TRBD2 (6 bases each). Germline V gene sequence: CDR1 SNHLY, CDR2 FYNNEI. There are 14 residues in the CDR3. The V end lost 0 bases, the J end lost 9 bases, and 12 bases lay between the germline ends. The CDR3 spells CASSEARGRGEQFF. For the CDR3, the DNA is TGTGCCAGCAGTGAAGCTCGGGGGCGCGGTGAGCAGTTCTTC.

V gene TRBV7-6 combines with J gene TRBJ1-6; possibly TRBD1 for D (5 bases). This CDR3 region has 14 residues. CDR1 and CDR2 from the germline V gene are SGHVS and FNYEAQ. V lost 4 bases and J lost 7, with 11 bases in between. CDR3 region: CASSSGVGNSPLHF. The CDR3 DNA follows: TGTGCCAGCAGCTCGGGGGTGGGCAATTCACCCCTCCACTTT.

J is TRBJ2-4 and V is TRBV27, with TRBD2 matching over 10 bases. The CDR3 runs 18 residues. From germline, CDR1 is MNHEY and CDR2 SMNVEV (reference sequence). J gave up 0 bases and V 5 bases, and 10 bases lay outside the gene matches. CDR3 sequence reads: CASSDLPGLAIAKNIQYF. The DNA for the CDR3 is TGTGCCAGCAGTGACTTACCGGGACTAGCGATAGCCAAAAACATTCAGTACTTC.